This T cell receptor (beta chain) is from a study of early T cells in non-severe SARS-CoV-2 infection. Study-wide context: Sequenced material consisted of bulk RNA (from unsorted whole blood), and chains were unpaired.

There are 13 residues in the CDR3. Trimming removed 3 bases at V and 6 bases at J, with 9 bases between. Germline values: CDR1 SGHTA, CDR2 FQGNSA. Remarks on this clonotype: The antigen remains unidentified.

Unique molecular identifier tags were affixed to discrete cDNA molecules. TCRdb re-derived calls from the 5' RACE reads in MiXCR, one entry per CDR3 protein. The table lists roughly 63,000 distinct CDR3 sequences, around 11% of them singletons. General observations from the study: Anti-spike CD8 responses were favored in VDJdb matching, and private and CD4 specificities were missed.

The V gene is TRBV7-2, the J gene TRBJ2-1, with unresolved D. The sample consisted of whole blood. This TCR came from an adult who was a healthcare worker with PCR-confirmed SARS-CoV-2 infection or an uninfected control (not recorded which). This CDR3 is CASSLSFANEQFF. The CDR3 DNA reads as TGTGCCAGCAGCTTGAGCTTTGCCAATGAGCAGTTCTTC.